This T cell receptor (beta chain) was identified during a study of T cell repertoires in cytomegalovirus infection. Study context: CMV infection plus the matching HLA type was flagged by public TCR beta signatures. Study-wide results and limits: Summed frequency of public TCR beta families distinguished CMV carriers with the relevant HLA. Dominant in the ex vivo response were TCR beta clonotypes restricted by HLA-C and specific for CMV.

Trimming stripped 6 bases from V and 4 bases from J, with 15 bases between. The CDR3 is 14 residues long. The germline CDR1 and CDR2 sequences are MNHEY and SVGAGI. MiXCR was run by TCRdb on the reads, yielding one entry per CDR3 protein. The table lists fewer than 550,000 distinct CDR3 sequences, roughly 12% of them singletons, with approximately 10% in the top ten. This clonotype was observed a handful of times. What it recognizes is unknown. V and J are TRBV6-5 and TRBJ2-5; TRBD1 or TRBD2 may be the D gene (5 bases each). The sample taken for sequencing was PBMCs. The TCR was taken from a human donor in good health (CMV status not recorded). Some clones in this sample may be carry-over from other donors' samples. The DNA for the CDR3 is TGTGCCAGCAGACGGGACCGCCGACGAGAGACCCAGTACTTC. As protein: CASRRDRRRETQYF.